These T cell receptor beta chains were read from a single sample in a study of response to subunit inactivated influenza vaccine. A single record per CDR3 protein comes from TCRdb applying MiXCR to the RT-PCR reads. The sample shows fewer than 600,000 distinct CDR3 sequences, roughly 7.9% of them seen only once. The specimen comprised PBMCs from blood, sampled roughly 24 months after vaccination. The receptors originated from a man aged 50-75 years who received an inactivated influenza vaccine. Both conserved end residues are part of each CDR3. The D gene is left open where the match is weak. Size is omitted from some rows. Given values are once, few, many or a class for expanded clones.

-,TRBJ2-1,TRBV24-1,-,CATSDSPQLEQFF,TGTGCCACCAGTGATTCCCCCCAGTTGGAGCAGTTCTTC
many,TRBJ2-1,TRBV2,-,CAGGVSSYNEQFF,TGTGCCGGGGGAGTGAGCTCCTACAATGAGCAGTTCTTC
few,TRBJ1-1,TRBV29-1,-,CSMQEETEAFF,TGCTCCATGCAGGAAGAAACTGAAGCTTTCTTT
few,TRBJ1-4,TRBV15,-,CATSRDLTDNEKLFF,TGTGCCACCAGCAGAGATCTTACAGATAATGAAAAACTGTTTTTT
-,TRBJ1-2,TRBV29-1,-,CSVEGPGIYGYTF,TGCAGCGTTGAAGGACCGGGGATCTATGGCTACACCTTC
few,TRBJ2-7,TRBV12-3/TRBV12-4,-,CASSFSYEAHLEQYF,TGTGCCAGCAGTTTCTCATATGAGGCCCATCTCGAGCAGTACTTC
few,TRBJ2-5,TRBV25-1,-,CASSEYTDKYF,TGTGCCAGCAGTGAATATACAGATAAGTACTTC
many,TRBJ1-5,TRBV6-6,TRBD1,CATTGVRNQPQHF,TGTGCAACCACAGGGGTCCGCAATCAGCCCCAGCATTTT
many,TRBJ1-1,TRBV20-1,TRBD1,CSARLSGQMNTEAFF,TGCAGTGCTAGGCTCTCGGGACAGATGAACACTGAAGCTTTCTTT
-,TRBJ2-7,TRBV20-1,TRBD2,CSALGGANSYEQYF,TGCAGTGCTCTCGGGGGGGCCAACTCCTACGAGCAGTACTTC
few,TRBJ1-4,TRBV28,-,CASSLYGGRSEKLFF,TGTGCCAGCAGTTTGTATGGAGGCAGGAGTGAAAAACTGTTTTTT